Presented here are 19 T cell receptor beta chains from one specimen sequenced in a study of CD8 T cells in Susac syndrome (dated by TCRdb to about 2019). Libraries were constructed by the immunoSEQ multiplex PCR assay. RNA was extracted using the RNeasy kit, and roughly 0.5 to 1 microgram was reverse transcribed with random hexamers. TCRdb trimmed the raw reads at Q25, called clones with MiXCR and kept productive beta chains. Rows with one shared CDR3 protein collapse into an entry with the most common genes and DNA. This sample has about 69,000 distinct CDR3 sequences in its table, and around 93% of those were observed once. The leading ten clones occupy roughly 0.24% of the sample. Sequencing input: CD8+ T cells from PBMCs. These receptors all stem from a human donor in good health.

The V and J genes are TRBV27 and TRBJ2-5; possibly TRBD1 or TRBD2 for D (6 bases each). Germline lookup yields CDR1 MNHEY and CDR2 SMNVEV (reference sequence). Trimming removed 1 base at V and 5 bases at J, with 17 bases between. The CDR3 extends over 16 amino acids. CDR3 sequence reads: CASSLWGRGRGETQYF. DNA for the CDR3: TGTGCCAGCAGTTTATGGGGCAGGGGCCGGGGGGAGACCCAGTACTTC.

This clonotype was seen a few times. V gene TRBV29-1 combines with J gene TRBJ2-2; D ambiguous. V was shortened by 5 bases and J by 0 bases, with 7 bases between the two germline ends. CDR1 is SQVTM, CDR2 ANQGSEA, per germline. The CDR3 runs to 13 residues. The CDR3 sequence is CSVFRANTGELFF. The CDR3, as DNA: TGCAGCGTTTTCCGTGCGAACACCGGGGAGCTGTTTTTT.

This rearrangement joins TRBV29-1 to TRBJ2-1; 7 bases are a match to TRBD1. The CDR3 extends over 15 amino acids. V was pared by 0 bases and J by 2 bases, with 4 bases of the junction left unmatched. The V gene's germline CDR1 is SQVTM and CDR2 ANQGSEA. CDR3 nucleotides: TGCAGCGTTGAAGATCCAACAGGGGCCTACAATGAGCAGTTCTTC. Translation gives CSVEDPTGAYNEQFF.

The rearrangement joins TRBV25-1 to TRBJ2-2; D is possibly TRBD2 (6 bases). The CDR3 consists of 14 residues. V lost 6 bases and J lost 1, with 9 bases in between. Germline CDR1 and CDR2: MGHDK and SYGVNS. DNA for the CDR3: TGTGCCAGCAGGGACTACGAGAACACCGGGGAGCTGTTTTTT. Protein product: CASRDYENTGELFF. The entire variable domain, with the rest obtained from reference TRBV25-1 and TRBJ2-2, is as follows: EADIYQTPRYLVIGTGKKITLECSQTMGHDKMYWYQQDPGMELHLIHYSYGVNSTEKGDLSSESTVSRIRTEHFPLTLESARPSHTSQYLCASRDYENTGELFFGEGSRLTVL.

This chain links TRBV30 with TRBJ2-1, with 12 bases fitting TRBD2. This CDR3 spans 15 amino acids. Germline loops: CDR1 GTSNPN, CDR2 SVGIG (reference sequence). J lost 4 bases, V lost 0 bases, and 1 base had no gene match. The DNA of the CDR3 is TGTGCCTGGAGTGTTGGGACTAGCGGGTACAATGAGCAGTTCTTC. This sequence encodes CAWSVGTSGYNEQFF.

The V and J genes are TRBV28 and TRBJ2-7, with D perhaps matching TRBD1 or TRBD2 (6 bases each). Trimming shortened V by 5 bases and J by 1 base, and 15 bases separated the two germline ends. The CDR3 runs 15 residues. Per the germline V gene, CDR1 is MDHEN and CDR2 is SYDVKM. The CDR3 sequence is CASSRGDRPSYEQYV. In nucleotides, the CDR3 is TGTGCCAGCAGTAGGGGGGACCGACCATCCTACGAGCAGTACGTC.

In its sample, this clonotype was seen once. The CDR3: CASDRALATDTQYF. In DNA form, the CDR3 reads TGTGCCAGCGACAGGGCCCTTGCCACAGATACGCAGTATTTT. J is TRBJ2-3 and V is TRBV6-1, with TRBD1 matching over 7 bases. Per the germline V gene, CDR1 is MNHNS and CDR2 is SASEGT. J gave up 2 bases and V 8 bases, and 7 bases lay outside the gene matches. The CDR3 sequence is 14 residues long.

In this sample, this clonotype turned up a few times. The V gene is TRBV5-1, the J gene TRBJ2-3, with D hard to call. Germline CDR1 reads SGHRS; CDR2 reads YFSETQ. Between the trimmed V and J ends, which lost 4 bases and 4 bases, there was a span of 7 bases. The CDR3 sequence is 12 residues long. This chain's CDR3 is CASSTGPDTQYF. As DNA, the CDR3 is TGCGCCAGCAGCACCGGGCCAGATACGCAGTATTTT.

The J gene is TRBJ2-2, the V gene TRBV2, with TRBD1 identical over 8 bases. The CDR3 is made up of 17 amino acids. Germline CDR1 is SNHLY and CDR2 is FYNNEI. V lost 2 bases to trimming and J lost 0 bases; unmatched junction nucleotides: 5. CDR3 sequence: CASSERVTGANTGELFF. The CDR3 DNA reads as TGTGCCAGCAGTGAAAGGGTGACAGGGGCGAACACCGGGGAGCTGTTTTTT.

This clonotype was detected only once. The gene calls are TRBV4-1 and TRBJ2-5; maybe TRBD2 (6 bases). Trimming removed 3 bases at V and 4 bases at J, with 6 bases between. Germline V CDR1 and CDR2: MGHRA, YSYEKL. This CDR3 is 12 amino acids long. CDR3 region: CASSQGGETQYF. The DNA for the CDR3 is TGCGCCAGCAGCCAGGGGGGAGAGACCCAGTACTTC.

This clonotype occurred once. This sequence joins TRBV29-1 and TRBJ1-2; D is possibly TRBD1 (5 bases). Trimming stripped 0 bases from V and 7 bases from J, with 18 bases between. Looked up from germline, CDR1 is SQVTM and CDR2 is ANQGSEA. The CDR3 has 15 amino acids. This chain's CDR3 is CSVEDRGAYSGGYTF. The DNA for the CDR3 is TGCAGCGTTGAAGATCGTGGGGCCTACTCGGGTGGCTACACCTTC.

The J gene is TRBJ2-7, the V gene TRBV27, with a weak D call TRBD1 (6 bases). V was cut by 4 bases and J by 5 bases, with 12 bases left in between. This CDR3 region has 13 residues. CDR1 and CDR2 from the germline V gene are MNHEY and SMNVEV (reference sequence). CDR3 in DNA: TGTGCCAGCAGTTCCATACAGGGTAACGAGCAGTACTTC. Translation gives CASSSIQGNEQYF.

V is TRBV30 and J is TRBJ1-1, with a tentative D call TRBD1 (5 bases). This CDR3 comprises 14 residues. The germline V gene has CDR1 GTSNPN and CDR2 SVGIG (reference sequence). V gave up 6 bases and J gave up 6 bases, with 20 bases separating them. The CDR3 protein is CACPPPGGGPEAFF. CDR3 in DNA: TGTGCCTGTCCGCCCCCCGGGGGTGGGCCTGAAGCTTTCTTT.

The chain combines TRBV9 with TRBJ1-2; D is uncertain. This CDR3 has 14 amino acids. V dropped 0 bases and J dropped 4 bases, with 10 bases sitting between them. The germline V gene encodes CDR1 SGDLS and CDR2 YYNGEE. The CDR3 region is CASSVERVGYGYTF. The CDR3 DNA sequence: TGTGCCAGCAGCGTAGAGAGGGTCGGCTATGGCTACACCTTC.

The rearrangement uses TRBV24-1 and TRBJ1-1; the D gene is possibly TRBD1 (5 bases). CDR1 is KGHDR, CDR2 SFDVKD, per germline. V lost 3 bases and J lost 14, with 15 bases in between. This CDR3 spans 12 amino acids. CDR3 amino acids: CATSDRFGGSFF. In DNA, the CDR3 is TGTGCCACCAGTGATCGCTTCGGGGGTTCCTTCTTT.

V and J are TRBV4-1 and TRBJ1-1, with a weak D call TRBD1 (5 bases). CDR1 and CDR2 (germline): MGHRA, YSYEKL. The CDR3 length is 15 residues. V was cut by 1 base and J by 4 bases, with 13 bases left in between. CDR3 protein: CASSQGGSQATEAFF. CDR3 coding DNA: TGCGCCAGCAGCCAAGGGGGGTCGCAAGCCACTGAAGCTTTCTTT.

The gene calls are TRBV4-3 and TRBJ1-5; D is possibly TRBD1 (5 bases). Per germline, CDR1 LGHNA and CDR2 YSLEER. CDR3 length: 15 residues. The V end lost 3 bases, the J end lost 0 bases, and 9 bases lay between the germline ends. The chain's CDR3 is CASSQVRDSNQPQHF. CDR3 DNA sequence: TGCGCCAGCAGCCAGGTCAGGGATAGCAATCAGCCCCAGCATTTT.

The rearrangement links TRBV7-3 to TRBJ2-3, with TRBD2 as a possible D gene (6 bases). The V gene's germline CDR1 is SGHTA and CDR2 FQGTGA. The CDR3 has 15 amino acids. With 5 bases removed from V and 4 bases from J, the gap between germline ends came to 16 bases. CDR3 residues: CASSPGLTVSDTQYF. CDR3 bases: TGTGCCAGCAGCCCGGGACTGACAGTTTCAGATACGCAGTATTTT.

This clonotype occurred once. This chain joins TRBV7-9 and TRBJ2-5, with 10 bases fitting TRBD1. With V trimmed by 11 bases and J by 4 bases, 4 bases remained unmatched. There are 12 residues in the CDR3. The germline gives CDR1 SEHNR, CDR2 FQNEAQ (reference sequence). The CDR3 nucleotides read TGTGCCGGACAGGGGGTGCGAGAGACCCAGTACTTC. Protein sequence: CAGQGVRETQYF.